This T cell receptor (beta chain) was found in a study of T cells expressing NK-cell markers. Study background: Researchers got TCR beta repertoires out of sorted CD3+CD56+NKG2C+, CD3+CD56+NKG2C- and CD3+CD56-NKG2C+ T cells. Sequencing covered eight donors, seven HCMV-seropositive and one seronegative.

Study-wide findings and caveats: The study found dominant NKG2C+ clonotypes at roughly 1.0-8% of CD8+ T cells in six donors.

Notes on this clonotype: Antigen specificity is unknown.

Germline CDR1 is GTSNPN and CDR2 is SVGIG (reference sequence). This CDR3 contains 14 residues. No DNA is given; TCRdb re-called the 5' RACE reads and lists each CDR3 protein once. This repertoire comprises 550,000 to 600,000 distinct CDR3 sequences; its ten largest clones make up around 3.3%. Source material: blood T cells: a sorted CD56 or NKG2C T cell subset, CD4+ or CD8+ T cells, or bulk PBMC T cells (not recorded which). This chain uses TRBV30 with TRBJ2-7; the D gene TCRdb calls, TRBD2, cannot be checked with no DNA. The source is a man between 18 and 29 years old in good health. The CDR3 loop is CAWNSLASLYEQYF.